The 3 T cell receptor beta chains reported below all come from one sample, sequenced in a study of blood T cell repertoires in COVID-19. Here immunoSEQ multiplex PCR was the method, and the copy in TCRdb shows in-frame clones only, minus some. The sample yields approximately 200,000 clones, around nine tenths seen once. Sequencing was carried out using PBMCs or T cells enriched from blood (not recorded which). Every receptor here comes from a woman between 25 and 40 years old who had been exposed to COVID-19.

The V call is TRBV30, the J call TRBJ2-2, with D perhaps TRBD1 (6 bases). V was cut by 4 bases and J by 3 bases, with 9 bases left in between. The CDR3 runs to 13 residues. Germline CDR1 and CDR2: GTSNPN and SVGIG (reference sequence). CDR3: CAWNRADTGELFF. DNA of the CDR3: TGTGCCTGGAACAGGGCGGACACCGGGGAGCTGTTTTTT.

CDR3 sequence: CASSSPPGLTTYEQYF. As DNA, the CDR3 is TGTGCCAGCAGCTCGCCGCCGGGACTGACAACCTACGAGCAGTACTTC. The rearrangement links TRBV5-8 to TRBJ2-7; possible D gene TRBD2, 6 bases. V was pared by 3 bases and J by 2 bases, with 18 bases between. The CDR3 consists of 16 residues. The germline V gene has CDR1 SGHTS and CDR2 YDEGEE.

V gene TRBV5-1 combines with J gene TRBJ1-2; TRBD1 aligns across 7 bases. The CDR3 is 13 residues long. The ends lost 5 bases at V and 8 bases at J; junction bases unmatched: 9. Germline assignment: CDR1 SGHRS and CDR2 YFSETQ. DNA of the CDR3: TGCGCCAGCAGAACAGGGGCAGGGGACGGCTACACCTTC. It specifies CASRTGAGDGYTF.